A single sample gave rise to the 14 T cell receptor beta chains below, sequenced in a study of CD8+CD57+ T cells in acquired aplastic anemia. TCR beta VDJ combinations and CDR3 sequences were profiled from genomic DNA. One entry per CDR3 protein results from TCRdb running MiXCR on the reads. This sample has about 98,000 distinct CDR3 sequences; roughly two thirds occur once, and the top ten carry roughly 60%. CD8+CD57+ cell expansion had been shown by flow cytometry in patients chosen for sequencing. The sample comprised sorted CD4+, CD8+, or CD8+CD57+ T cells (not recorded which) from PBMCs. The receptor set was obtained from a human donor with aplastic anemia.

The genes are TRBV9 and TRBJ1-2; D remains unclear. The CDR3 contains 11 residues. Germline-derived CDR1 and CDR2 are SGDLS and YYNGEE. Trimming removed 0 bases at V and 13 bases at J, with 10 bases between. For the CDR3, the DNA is TGTGCCAGCAGCGTAGGTCGACGGGTCACCTTC. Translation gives CASSVGRRVTF.

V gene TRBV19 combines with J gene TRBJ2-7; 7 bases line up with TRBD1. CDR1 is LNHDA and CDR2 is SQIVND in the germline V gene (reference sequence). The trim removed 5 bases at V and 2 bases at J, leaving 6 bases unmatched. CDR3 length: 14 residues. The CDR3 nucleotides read TGTGCCAGTAGTGTCCGGGACAGCACCTACGAGCAGTACTTC. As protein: CASSVRDSTYEQYF.

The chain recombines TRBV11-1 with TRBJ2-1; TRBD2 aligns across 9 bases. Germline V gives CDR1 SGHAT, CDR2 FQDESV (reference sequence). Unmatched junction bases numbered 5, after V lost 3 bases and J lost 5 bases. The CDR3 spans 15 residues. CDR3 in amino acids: CASSFLAGANNEQFF. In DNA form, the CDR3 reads TGTGCCAGCAGCTTCTTAGCGGGGGCTAACAATGAGCAGTTCTTC.

The CDR3 loop is CASSRDYNEQFF. The CDR3 coding sequence is TGTGCCAGCAGCAGAGACTACAATGAGCAGTTCTTC. V gene TRBV7-9 combines with J gene TRBJ2-1; D remains ambiguous. V was trimmed by 5 bases and J by 3 bases, leaving 5 bases between them. The CDR3 totals 12 residues. The V gene's germline CDR1 is SEHNR and CDR2 FQNEAQ (reference sequence). The entire variable domain, with the rest obtained from reference TRBV7-9 and TRBJ2-1, is as follows: DTGVSQNPRHKITKRGQNVTFRCDPISEHNRLYWYRQTLGQGPEFLTYFQNEAQLEKSRLLSDRFSAERPKGSFSTLEIQRTEQGDSAMYLCASSRDYNEQFFGPGTRLTVL.

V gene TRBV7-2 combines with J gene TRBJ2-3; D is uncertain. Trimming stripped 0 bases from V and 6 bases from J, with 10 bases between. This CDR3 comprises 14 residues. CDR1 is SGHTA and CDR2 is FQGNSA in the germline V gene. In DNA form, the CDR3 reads TGTGCCAGCAGCTTAGCCGAAGGGTACGATACGCAGTATTTT. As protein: CASSLAEGYDTQYF.

CDR3 region: CASSPNRDQPQHF. The CDR3 nucleotides read TGTGCCAGCAGCCCAAACAGGGATCAGCCCCAGCATTTT. The chain employs TRBV7-8 and TRBJ1-5; the D gene is possibly TRBD1 (6 bases). The germline gives CDR1 SGHVS, CDR2 FQNEAQ. This CDR3 has 13 residues. With 5 bases removed from V and 5 bases from J, the gap between germline ends came to 10 bases. The complete variable domain, with remaining parts taken from reference TRBV7-8 and TRBJ1-5, reads GAGVSQSPRYKVAKRGQDVALRCDPISGHVSLFWYQQALGQGPEFLTYFQNEAQLDKSGLPSDRFFAERPEGSVSTLKIQRTQQEDSAVYLCASSPNRDQPQHFGDGTRLSIL.

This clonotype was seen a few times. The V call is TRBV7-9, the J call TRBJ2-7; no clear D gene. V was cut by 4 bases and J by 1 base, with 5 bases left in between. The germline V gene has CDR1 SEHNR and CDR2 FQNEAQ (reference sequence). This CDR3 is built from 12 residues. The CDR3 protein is CASSSPSYEQYF. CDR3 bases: TGTGCCAGCAGCTCCCCATCCTACGAGCAGTACTTC.

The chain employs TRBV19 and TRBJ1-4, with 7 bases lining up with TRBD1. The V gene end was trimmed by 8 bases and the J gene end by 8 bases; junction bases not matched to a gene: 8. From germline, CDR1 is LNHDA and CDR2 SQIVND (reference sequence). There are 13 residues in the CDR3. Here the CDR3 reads CASAPPGGEKLFF. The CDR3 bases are TGTGCCAGTGCCCCCCCAGGGGGAGAAAAACTGTTTTTT.

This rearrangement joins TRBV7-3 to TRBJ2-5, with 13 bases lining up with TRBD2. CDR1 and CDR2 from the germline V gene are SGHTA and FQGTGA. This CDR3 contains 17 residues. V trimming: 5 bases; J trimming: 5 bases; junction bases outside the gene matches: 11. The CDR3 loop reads CASSPGLAGRGEETQYF. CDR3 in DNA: TGTGCCAGCAGCCCGGGACTAGCGGGACGCGGGGAGGAGACCCAGTACTTC. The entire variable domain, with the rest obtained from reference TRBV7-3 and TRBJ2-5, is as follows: GAGVSQTPSNKVTEKGKYVELRCDPISGHTALYWYRQSLGQGPEFLIYFQGTGAADDSGLPNDRFFAVRPEGSVSTLKIQRTERGDSAVYLCASSPGLAGRGEETQYFGPGTRLLVL.

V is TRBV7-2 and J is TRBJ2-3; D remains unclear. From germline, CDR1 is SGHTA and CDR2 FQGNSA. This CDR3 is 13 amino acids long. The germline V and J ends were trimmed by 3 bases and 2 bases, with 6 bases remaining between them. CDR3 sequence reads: CASSLAITDTQYF. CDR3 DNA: TGTGCCAGCAGCTTGGCTATCACAGATACGCAGTATTTT.

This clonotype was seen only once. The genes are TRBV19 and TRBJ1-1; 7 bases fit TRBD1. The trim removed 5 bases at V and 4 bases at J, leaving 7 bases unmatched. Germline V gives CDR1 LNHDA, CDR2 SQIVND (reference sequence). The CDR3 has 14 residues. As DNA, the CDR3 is TGTGCCAGTAGTGTGACAGGGCGGGGCACTGAAGCTTTCTTT. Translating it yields CASSVTGRGTEAFF.

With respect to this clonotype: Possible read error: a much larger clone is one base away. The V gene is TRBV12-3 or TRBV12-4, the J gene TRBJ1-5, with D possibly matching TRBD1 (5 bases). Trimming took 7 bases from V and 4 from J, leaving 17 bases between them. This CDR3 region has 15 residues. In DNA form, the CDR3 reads TGTGCCAGCATGGGGCCGGGCGCATTGAATCAGCCCCAGCATTTT. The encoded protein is CASMGPGALNQPQHF.

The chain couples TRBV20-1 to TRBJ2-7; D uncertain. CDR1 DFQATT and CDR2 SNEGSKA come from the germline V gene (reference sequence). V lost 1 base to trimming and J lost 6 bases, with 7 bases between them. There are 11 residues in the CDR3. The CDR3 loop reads CSARGVLEQYF. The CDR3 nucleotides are TGCAGTGCTAGAGGTGTTCTCGAGCAGTACTTC.

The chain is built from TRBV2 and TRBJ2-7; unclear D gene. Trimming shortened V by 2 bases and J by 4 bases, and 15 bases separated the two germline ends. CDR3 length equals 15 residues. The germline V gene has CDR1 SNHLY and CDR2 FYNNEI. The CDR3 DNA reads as TGTGCCAGCAGTGAATTCTCGGGCAACGGGTACGAGCAGTACTTC. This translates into CASSEFSGNGYEQYF.